These T cell receptor beta chains were read from a single sample in a study of blood T cell repertoires in COVID-19. Libraries were prepared by immunoSEQ multiplex PCR; TCRdb keeps only in-frame clonotypes and omits some of them. The sample holds some 47,000 clones, roughly 89% seen once. Sequenced: peripheral blood. The receptors derive from a man aged 55 to 69 with active COVID-19. CDR3s include the opening cysteine and the closing phenylalanine or tryptophan. Fields, in order: V gene, clone size, D gene, J gene, CDR3 DNA, CDR3 protein. D genes are given only for firm matches. Rows give clone size only sometimes, using once, few, many, or a class for an expanded clone.

V: TRBV12-3/TRBV12-4
size: -
D: -
J: TRBJ2-7
DNA: TGTGCCAGCAGTTTAGCTCTAACCTACGAGCAGTACTTC
CDR3: CASSLALTYEQYF

V: TRBV28
size: -
D: TRBD1
J: TRBJ1-1
DNA: TGTGCCAGCAGAACAGGGGGGGCGAACACTGAAGCTTTCTTT
CDR3: CASRTGGANTEAFF

V: TRBV24-1
size: once
D: -
J: TRBJ1-1
DNA: TGTGCCACTCGACGGGGGTTGAACACTGAAGCTTTCTTT
CDR3: CATRRGLNTEAFF

V: TRBV28
size: -
D: TRBD1
J: TRBJ1-6
DNA: TGTGCCAGCAGCCGGGGACAGAGCTCCTATAATTCACCCCTCCACTTT
CDR3: CASSRGQSSYNSPLHF

V: TRBV7-3
size: -
D: TRBD1
J: TRBJ2-1
DNA: TGTGCCAGCAGCCCCGGGACAGGGTCCAATGAGCAGTTCTTC
CDR3: CASSPGTGSNEQFF

V: TRBV18
size: once
D: TRBD1
J: TRBJ2-2
DNA: TGTGCCAGCTCGCTTGGACAGGGCACCGGGGAGCTGTTTTTT
CDR3: CASSLGQGTGELFF

V: TRBV30
size: once
D: TRBD2
J: TRBJ2-1
DNA: TGTGCCTGGAATCCGGGACTAGCGGGAGCGAATGAGCAGTTCTTC
CDR3: CAWNPGLAGANEQFF

V: TRBV25-1
size: -
D: TRBD1
J: TRBJ1-5
DNA: TGTGCCAGCAGTGGGACAGGGAGCCAGCCCCAGCATTTT
CDR3: CASSGTGSQPQHF

V: TRBV27
size: -
D: -
J: TRBJ2-7
DNA: TGTGCCAGCAGTTTATTTGGTACAGCTTCCTACGAGCAGTACTTC
CDR3: CASSLFGTASYEQYF

V: TRBV9
size: -
D: TRBD2
J: TRBJ2-3
DNA: TGTGCCAGCAGCGTAGCCAGCGGGAGGGATACGCAGTATTTT
CDR3: CASSVASGRDTQYF

V: TRBV7-2
size: few
D: TRBD1
J: TRBJ1-5
DNA: TGTGCCAGCAGCCCTTACGGACAGGGTAGCAATCAGCCCCAGCATTTT
CDR3: CASSPYGQGSNQPQHF

V: TRBV7-2
size: -
D: TRBD2
J: TRBJ2-1
DNA: TGTGCCAGCGGGACTAGCGTATACAATGAGCAGTTCTTC
CDR3: CASGTSVYNEQFF

V: TRBV18
size: -
D: TRBD2
J: TRBJ2-7
DNA: TGTGCCAGCTCACCCCCCGGAAGGACTAGCGGAAACTACGAGCAGTACTTC
CDR3: CASSPPGRTSGNYEQYF

V: TRBV27
size: -
D: -
J: TRBJ2-5
DNA: TGTGCCAGCAGGGCCTTTTCAGCGGGTCGCGAGACCCAGTACTTC
CDR3: CASRAFSAGRETQYF

V: TRBV4-2
size: -
D: TRBD1
J: TRBJ2-6
DNA: TGTGCCAGCAGCCCTCTCCCGAGGACAGGGCCCGGGGCCAACGTCCTGACTTTC
CDR3: CASSPLPRTGPGANVLTF

V: TRBV29-1
size: -
D: -
J: TRBJ1-1
DNA: TGCAGCGTTTGCCGGAGCTTGAACACTGAAGCTTTCTTT
CDR3: CSVCRSLNTEAFF

V: TRBV28
size: -
D: TRBD1
J: TRBJ2-2
DNA: TGTGCCAGCAGTCCAGACAGGGCGGGCACCGGGGAGCTGTTTTTT
CDR3: CASSPDRAGTGELFF

V: TRBV7-2
size: -
D: TRBD2
J: TRBJ2-6
DNA: TGTGCCAGCAGCTTAGTGGGCGGGAGTACTGGGGCCAACGTCCTGACTTTC
CDR3: CASSLVGGSTGANVLTF

V: TRBV30
size: -
D: TRBD2
J: TRBJ2-1
DNA: TGTGCCTGGAGGACTAGCGGGAGGGCCAATGAGCAGTTCTTC
CDR3: CAWRTSGRANEQFF

V: TRBV6-5
size: -
D: TRBD1
J: TRBJ1-6
DNA: TGTGCCAGCAGTTACGGGGACAGGCTGTATTCACCCCTCCACTTT
CDR3: CASSYGDRLYSPLHF

V: TRBV5-4
size: -
D: TRBD2
J: TRBJ2-7
DNA: TGTGCCAGCAGCGCGGGACTAGCGGGAGGGTCCTACGAGCAGTACTTC
CDR3: CASSAGLAGGSYEQYF

V: TRBV10-2
size: -
D: TRBD1
J: TRBJ2-3
DNA: TGCGCCAGCGCTAGGACAGGGGTCACAGATACGCAGTATTTT
CDR3: CASARTGVTDTQYF

V: TRBV28
size: -
D: TRBD1
J: TRBJ1-5
DNA: TGTGCCAGCGCGGGACAGGGGGGTAGACAGCCCCAGCATTTT
CDR3: CASAGQGGRQPQHF

V: TRBV9
size: -
D: TRBD1
J: TRBJ2-1
DNA: TGTGCCAGCAGCGTACGGGTGACAGGGGGCCATGAGCAGTTCTTC
CDR3: CASSVRVTGGHEQFF

V: TRBV12-3/TRBV12-4
size: -
D: -
J: TRBJ2-3
DNA: TGTGCCAGCAGAGGGGCTAACACAGATACGCAGTATTTT
CDR3: CASRGANTDTQYF

V: TRBV4-2
size: -
D: -
J: TRBJ2-1
DNA: TGTGCCAGCAGCCAAGACCAATACAATGAGCAGTTCTTC
CDR3: CASSQDQYNEQFF

V: TRBV9
size: -
D: -
J: TRBJ2-3
DNA: TGTGCCAGCAGCGTAGCTACAGGGGATACGCAGTATTTT
CDR3: CASSVATGDTQYF

V: TRBV7-2
size: -
D: -
J: TRBJ2-7
DNA: TGTGCCAGCAGCTTAGCTCTTCGGGGCGAGCAGTACTTC
CDR3: CASSLALRGEQYF

V: TRBV10-3
size: once
D: -
J: TRBJ2-1
DNA: TGTGCCATCAGCGACCCCGGCGGACTCTACAATGAGCAGTTCTTC
CDR3: CAISDPGGLYNEQFF

V: TRBV3-1/TRBV3-2
size: once
D: TRBD1
J: TRBJ1-2
DNA: TGTGCCAGCAGCCAAATGACAGGGGCCCATGGCTACACCTTC
CDR3: CASSQMTGAHGYTF

V: TRBV28
size: -
D: -
J: TRBJ1-4
DNA: TGTGCCAGCAGTTCTTTCAGGGCTAATGAAAAACTGTTTTTT
CDR3: CASSSFRANEKLFF

V: TRBV21-1
size: -
D: -
J: TRBJ1-2
DNA: TGTGCCAGCAGCAAATCGACCGTGGACACCCCTGGGGGCTACACCTTC
CDR3: CASSKSTVDTPGGYTF

V: TRBV5-1
size: -
D: TRBD1
J: TRBJ1-2
DNA: TGCGCCAGCAGCTTATCGACAGGGGGGGTTATCACCTTC
CDR3: CASSLSTGGVITF

V: TRBV11-2
size: -
D: TRBD1
J: TRBJ2-1
DNA: TGTGCCAGCAGCTCCACCCTGACAGGGAATATCTACAATGAGCAGTTCTTC
CDR3: CASSSTLTGNIYNEQFF

V: TRBV5-1
size: -
D: -
J: TRBJ2-1
DNA: TGCGCCAGCAGCTTCGGGGGAGGAAACTACAATGAGCAGTTCTTC
CDR3: CASSFGGGNYNEQFF

V: TRBV11-3
size: -
D: TRBD2
J: TRBJ2-7
DNA: TGTGCCAGCAGCTCAGAATTCAATTACGACGGGGGGTACGAGCAGTACTTC
CDR3: CASSSEFNYDGGYEQYF

V: TRBV28
size: -
D: TRBD1
J: TRBJ2-7
DNA: TGTGCCAGCAGTGGGCGGACAGGGGATTACGAGCAGTACTTC
CDR3: CASSGRTGDYEQYF

V: TRBV11-2
size: -
D: -
J: TRBJ2-6
DNA: TGTGCCAGCAGCTTCGGGGTCTCTGGGGCCAACGTCCTGACTTTC
CDR3: CASSFGVSGANVLTF

V: TRBV10-3
size: -
D: TRBD1
J: TRBJ1-5
DNA: TGTGCCACCAGGACAGGGGATTTTAGCAATCAGCCCCAGCATTTT
CDR3: CATRTGDFSNQPQHF

V: TRBV7-9
size: -
D: TRBD2
J: TRBJ2-3
DNA: TGTGCCAGCAGTCCGGGACTAGCGGGAGAATGGGATACGCAGTATTTT
CDR3: CASSPGLAGEWDTQYF

V: TRBV18
size: -
D: TRBD1
J: TRBJ1-5
DNA: TGTGCCAGCTCACCGGGACAGGGGGCGAGCAATCAGCCCCAGCATTTT
CDR3: CASSPGQGASNQPQHF

V: TRBV7-9
size: -
D: -
J: TRBJ1-2
DNA: TGTGCCAGCAGCTTGATCCAGACTGGCTATGGCTACACCTTC
CDR3: CASSLIQTGYGYTF

V: TRBV28
size: -
D: -
J: TRBJ1-1
DNA: TGTGCCAGCAGTCAGAACCCGAACACTGAAGCTTTCTTT
CDR3: CASSQNPNTEAFF

V: TRBV5-1
size: once
D: -
J: TRBJ2-1
DNA: TGCGCCAGCGTCTTAGACAATGAGCAGTTCTTC
CDR3: CASVLDNEQFF

V: TRBV6-5
size: once
D: -
J: TRBJ2-5
DNA: TGTGCCAGCAGTCGTGGGGGGGGCAGCCAAGAGACCCAGTACTTC
CDR3: CASSRGGGSQETQYF

V: TRBV9
size: -
D: -
J: TRBJ2-5
DNA: TGTGCCAGCAGCGTCCGCGATCGGGAGACCCAGTACTTC
CDR3: CASSVRDRETQYF

V: TRBV28
size: -
D: TRBD2
J: TRBJ2-2
DNA: TGTGCCACTAGCGGGTTCGGCACCGGGGAGCTGTTTTTT
CDR3: CATSGFGTGELFF

V: TRBV7-9
size: -
D: TRBD1
J: TRBJ1-5
DNA: TGTGCCAGCAGCTTAGGAGGGGGCCGGGGGCCCCAGCATTTT
CDR3: CASSLGGGRGPQHF

V: TRBV4-3
size: -
D: -
J: TRBJ2-2
DNA: TGCGCCAGCAGCCAAGAGAGGCTGGCGGATAACACCGGGGAGCTGTTTTTT
CDR3: CASSQERLADNTGELFF

V: TRBV19
size: few
D: TRBD1
J: TRBJ1-5
DNA: TGTGCCAGTCGAAAGGGACAGGGTGCGGGATATAGCAATCAGCCCCAGCATTTT
CDR3: CASRKGQGAGYSNQPQHF

V: TRBV7-2
size: -
D: TRBD2
J: TRBJ2-5
DNA: TGTGCCAGCAGCTCTCGGACTAGCGGGAGTATAGAGACCCAGTACTTC
CDR3: CASSSRTSGSIETQYF

V: TRBV4-3
size: -
D: -
J: TRBJ2-1
DNA: TGCGCCAGCAGCCGCGCCGACATCTACAATGAGCAGTTCTTC
CDR3: CASSRADIYNEQFF

V: TRBV3-1/TRBV3-2
size: -
D: -
J: TRBJ1-3
DNA: TGTGCCAGCAGCCCTCAGAGAAACACCATATATTTT
CDR3: CASSPQRNTIYF

V: TRBV5-4
size: -
D: TRBD1
J: TRBJ1-6
DNA: TGTGCCAGCAGCCACAAGAGACAGGGTGTCAATTCACCCCTCCACTTT
CDR3: CASSHKRQGVNSPLHF